The rows below give T cell receptor beta chains drawn from one sample of a study of blood T cell repertoires in COVID-19. TCRdb's copy holds only in-frame clones and misses some; the assay was immunoSEQ multiplex PCR. Here the sample spans some 350,000 clones, more than 70% being singletons. The sequenced sample was PBMCs or T cells enriched from blood (not recorded which). Receptor source: a woman aged 30 to 39 who had recovered from COVID-19. The CDR3 runs from the conserved cysteine through the conserved F or W.

V,CDR3
TRBV2,CASRLQGGYGYTF
TRBV27,CASSFLPRGQESYSNQPQHF
TRBV7-6,CASSFMGRGGTDTQYF
TRBV14,CASSQTGGVSPLHF
TRBV6-5,CASSYGQGSLYGYTF
TRBV4-1,CASSQTSGGLSGETQYF
TRBV5-4,CASSLRSGVGYNEQFF
TRBV7-2,CASTPGVGMNTEAFF
TRBV19,CASTPSGGAHGYTF
TRBV2,CASSPLLSYEQYF
TRBV9,CASSKYGQGDTEAFF
TRBV19,CASSFDREETQYF
TRBV5-4,CASSLSGFYGYTF
TRBV27,CAAGLSGPPRWLGNTIYF
TRBV27,CASSRWPGGSVGNTIYF
TRBV7-8,CASSPSPGTVGNTIYF
TRBV24-1,CATNRRDRTNYGYTF
TRBV27,CASSLGQLPYTEAFF
TRBV6-5,CASRRQGKSDYGYTF
TRBV19,CASSLAGAAYEQYF
TRBV6-5,CASSRSEGVQPQHF
TRBV5-8,CASSHRSAMRQPQHF
TRBV4-3,CASSQALGANTGELFF
TRBV28,CASSGEGRTEAFF
TRBV11-2,CASSLWSGRGTGHVTEAFF